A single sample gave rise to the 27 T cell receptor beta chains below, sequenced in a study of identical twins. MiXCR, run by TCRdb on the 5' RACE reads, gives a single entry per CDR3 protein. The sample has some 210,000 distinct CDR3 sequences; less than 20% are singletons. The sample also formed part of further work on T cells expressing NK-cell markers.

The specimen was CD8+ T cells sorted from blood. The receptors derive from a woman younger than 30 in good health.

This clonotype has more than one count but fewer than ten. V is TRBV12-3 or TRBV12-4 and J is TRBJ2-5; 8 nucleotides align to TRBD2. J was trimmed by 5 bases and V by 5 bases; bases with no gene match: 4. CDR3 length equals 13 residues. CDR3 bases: TGTGCCAGCAGTGGCGGGGGGAGGGAGACCCAGTACTTC. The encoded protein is CASSGGGRETQYF.

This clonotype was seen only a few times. CDR3 sequence reads: CSARVTDGVSGANVLTF. In nucleotides, the CDR3 is TGCAGTGCTAGGGTGACGGACGGGGTCTCTGGGGCCAACGTCCTGACTTTC. This sequence joins TRBV20-1 and TRBJ2-6; D is perhaps TRBD2 (5 bases). CDR3 length: 17 amino acids. Trimming took 3 bases from V and 0 from J, leaving 15 bases between them. Germline CDR1 reads DFQATT; CDR2 reads SNEGSKA (reference sequence).

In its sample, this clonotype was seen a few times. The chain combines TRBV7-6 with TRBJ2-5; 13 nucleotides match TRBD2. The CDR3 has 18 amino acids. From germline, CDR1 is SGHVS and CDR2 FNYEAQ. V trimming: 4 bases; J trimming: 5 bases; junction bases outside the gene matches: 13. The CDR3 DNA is TGTGCCAGCAGCTCAGGGGGACTAGCGGGACTTTTGAGGGAGACCCAGTACTTC. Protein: CASSSGGLAGLLRETQYF.

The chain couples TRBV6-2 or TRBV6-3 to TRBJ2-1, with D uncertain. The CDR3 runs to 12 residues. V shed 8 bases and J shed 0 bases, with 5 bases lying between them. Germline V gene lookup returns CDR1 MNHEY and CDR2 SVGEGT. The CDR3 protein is CASAVSYNEQFF. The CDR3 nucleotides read TGTGCCAGCGCGGTCTCCTACAATGAGCAGTTCTTC.

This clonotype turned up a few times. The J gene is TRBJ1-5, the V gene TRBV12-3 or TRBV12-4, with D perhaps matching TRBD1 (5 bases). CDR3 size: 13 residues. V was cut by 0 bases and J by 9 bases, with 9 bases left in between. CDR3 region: CASSLAGPSPQHF. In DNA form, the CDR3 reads TGTGCCAGCAGTTTAGCGGGGCCCTCGCCCCAGCATTTT.

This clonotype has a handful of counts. The chain's CDR3 is CATSRDSQETQYF. The CDR3 coding sequence is TGTGCCACTAGCCGGGACAGCCAAGAGACCCAGTACTTC. The chain couples TRBV15 to TRBJ2-5, with 7 bases aligning to TRBD1. This CDR3 is 13 amino acids long. Germline V lookup: CDR1 LNHNV, CDR2 YYDKDF (reference sequence). Germline trimming cut 9 bases from V and 1 base from J; bases unmatched to any gene: 5.

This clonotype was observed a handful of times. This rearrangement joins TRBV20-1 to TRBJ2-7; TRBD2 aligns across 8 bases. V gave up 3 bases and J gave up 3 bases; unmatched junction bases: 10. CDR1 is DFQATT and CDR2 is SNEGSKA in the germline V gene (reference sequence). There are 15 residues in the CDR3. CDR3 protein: CSASDGTRGSYEQYF. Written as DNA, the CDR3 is TGCAGTGCTAGTGACGGGACTAGGGGAAGCTACGAGCAGTACTTC.

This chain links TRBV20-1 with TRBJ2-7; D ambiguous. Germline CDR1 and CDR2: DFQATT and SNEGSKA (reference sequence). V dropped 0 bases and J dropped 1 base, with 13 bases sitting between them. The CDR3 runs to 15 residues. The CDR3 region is CSARDVEGPSYEQYF. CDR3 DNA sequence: TGCAGTGCTAGAGATGTGGAAGGACCGTCCTACGAGCAGTACTTC.

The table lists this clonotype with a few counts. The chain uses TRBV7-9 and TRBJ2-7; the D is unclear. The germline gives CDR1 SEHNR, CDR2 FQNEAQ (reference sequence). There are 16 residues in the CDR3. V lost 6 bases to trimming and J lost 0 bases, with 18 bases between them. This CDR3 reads CASSPPPGRDSYEQYF. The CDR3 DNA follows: TGTGCCAGCAGTCCTCCCCCAGGCCGAGACTCCTACGAGCAGTACTTC. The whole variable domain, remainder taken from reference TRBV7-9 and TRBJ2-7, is DTGVSQNPRHKITKRGQNVTFRCDPISEHNRLYWYRQTLGQGPEFLTYFQNEAQLEKSRLLSDRFSAERPKGSFSTLEIQRTEQGDSAMYLCASSPPPGRDSYEQYFGPGTRLTVT.

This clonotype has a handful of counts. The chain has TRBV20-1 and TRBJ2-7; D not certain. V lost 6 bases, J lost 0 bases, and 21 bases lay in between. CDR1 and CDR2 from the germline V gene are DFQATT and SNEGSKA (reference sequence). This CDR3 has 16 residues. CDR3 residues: CSAQSYFVGSSYEQYF. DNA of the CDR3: TGCAGTGCGCAGTCCTATTTTGTAGGTAGCTCCTACGAGCAGTACTTC.

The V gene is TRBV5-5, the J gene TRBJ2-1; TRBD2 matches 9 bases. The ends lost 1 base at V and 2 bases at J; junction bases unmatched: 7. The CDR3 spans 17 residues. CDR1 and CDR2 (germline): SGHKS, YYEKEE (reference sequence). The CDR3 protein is CASSLRLADRTYNEQFF. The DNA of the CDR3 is TGTGCCAGCAGCTTGAGACTAGCGGACAGGACCTACAATGAGCAGTTCTTC.

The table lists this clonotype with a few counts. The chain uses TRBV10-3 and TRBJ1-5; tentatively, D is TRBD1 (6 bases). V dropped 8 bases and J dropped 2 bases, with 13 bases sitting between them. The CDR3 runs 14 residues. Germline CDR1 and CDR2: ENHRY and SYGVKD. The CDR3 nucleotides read TGTGCCATCTCGCCGGGGGGCGGCAATCAGCCCCAGCATTTT. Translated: CAISPGGGNQPQHF.

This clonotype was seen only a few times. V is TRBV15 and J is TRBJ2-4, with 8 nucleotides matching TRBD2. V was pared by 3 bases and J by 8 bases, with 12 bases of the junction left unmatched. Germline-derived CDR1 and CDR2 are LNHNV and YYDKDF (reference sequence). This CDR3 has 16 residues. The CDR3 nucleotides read TGTGCCACCAGCAGTTGGAAGCGGGGGCAAGGGGACATTCAGTACTTC. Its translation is CATSSWKRGQGDIQYF.

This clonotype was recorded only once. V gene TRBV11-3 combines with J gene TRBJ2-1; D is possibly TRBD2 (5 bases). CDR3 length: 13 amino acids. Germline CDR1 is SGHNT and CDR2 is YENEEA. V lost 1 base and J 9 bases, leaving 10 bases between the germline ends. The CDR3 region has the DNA TGTGCCAGCAGCTTAGGACTACTCGGTGAGCAGTTCTTC. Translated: CASSLGLLGEQFF.

The CDR3 bases are TGCAGTGGAAAACTAGCGGGAGCTCATTACAATGAGCAGTTCTTC. Protein sequence: CSGKLAGAHYNEQFF. The chain carries TRBV20-1 and TRBJ2-1, with TRBD2 matching over 11 bases. The CDR3 runs 15 residues. Losses at the gene ends were 7 bases for V and 4 bases for J; bases not matched to a gene: 9. Germline V gives CDR1 DFQATT, CDR2 SNEGSKA (reference sequence).

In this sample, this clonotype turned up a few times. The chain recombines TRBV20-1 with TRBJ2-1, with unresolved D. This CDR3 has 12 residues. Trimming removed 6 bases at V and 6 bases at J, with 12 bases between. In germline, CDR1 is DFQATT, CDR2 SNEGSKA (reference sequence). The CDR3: CSARHQRNEQFF. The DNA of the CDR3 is TGCAGTGCGAGGCACCAGCGCAATGAGCAGTTCTTC.

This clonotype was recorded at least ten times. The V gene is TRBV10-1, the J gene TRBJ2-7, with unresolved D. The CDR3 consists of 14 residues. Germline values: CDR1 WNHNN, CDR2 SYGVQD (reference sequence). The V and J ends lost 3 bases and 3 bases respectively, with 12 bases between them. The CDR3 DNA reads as TGCGCCAGCAGTGATAACCGCGCCTACTACGAGCAGTACTTC. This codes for CASSDNRAYYEQYF.

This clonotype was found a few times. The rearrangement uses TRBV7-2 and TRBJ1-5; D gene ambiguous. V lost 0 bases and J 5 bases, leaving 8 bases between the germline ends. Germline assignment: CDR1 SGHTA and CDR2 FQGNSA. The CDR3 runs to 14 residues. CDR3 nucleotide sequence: TGTGCCAGCAGCTTAGCGGACGGGTATCAGCCCCAGCATTTT. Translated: CASSLADGYQPQHF. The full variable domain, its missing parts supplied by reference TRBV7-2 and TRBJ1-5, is GAGVSQSPSNKVTEKGKDVELRCDPISGHTALYWYRQSLGQGLEFLIYFQGNSAPDKSGLPSDRFSAERTGGSVSTLTIQRTQQEDSAVYLCASSLADGYQPQHFGDGTRLSIL.

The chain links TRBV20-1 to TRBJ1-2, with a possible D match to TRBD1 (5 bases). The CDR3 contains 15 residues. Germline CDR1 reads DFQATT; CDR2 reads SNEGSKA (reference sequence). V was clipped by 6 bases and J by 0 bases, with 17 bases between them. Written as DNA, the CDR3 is TGCAGTGCCCAACTAGACAGAACTACTAACTATGGCTACACCTTC. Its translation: CSAQLDRTTNYGYTF.

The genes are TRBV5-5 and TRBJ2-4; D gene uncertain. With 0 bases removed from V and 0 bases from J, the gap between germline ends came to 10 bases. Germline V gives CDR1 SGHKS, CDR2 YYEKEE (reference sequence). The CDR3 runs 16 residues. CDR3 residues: CASSLAMGIAKNIQYF. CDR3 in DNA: TGTGCCAGCAGCTTGGCAATGGGGATAGCCAAAAACATTCAGTACTTC.

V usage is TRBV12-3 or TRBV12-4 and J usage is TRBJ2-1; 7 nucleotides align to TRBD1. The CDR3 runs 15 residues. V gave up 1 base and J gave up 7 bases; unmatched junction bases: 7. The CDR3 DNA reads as TGTGCCAGCAGTTTAGTTGACAGGGCGGGTAATGAGCAGTTCTTC. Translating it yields CASSLVDRAGNEQFF.

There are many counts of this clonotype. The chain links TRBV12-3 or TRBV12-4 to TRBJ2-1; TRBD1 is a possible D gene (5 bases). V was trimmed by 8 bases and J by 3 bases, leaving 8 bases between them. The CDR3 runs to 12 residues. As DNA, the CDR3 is TGTGCCAGCGGGGCTATCTACAATGAGCAGTTCTTC. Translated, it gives CASGAIYNEQFF.

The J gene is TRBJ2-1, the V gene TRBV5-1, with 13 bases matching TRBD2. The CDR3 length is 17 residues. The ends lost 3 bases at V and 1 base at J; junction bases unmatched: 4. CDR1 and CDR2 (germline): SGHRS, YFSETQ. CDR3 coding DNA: TGCGCCAGCAGCTCTGGACTAGCGGGAGCATCCTACAATGAGCAGTTCTTC. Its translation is CASSSGLAGASYNEQFF.

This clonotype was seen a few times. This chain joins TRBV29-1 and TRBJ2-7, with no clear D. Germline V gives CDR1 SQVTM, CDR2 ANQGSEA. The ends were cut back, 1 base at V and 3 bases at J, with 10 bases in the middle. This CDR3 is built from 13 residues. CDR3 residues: CSVEGGSGYEQYF. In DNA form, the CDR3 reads TGCAGCGTTGAAGGGGGTTCGGGCTACGAGCAGTACTTC.

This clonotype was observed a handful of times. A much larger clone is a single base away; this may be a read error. The CDR3 nucleotides read TGTGCCAGCAGTCACAATGAGCAGTTCTTC. Protein sequence: CASSHNEQFF. The rearrangement links TRBV12-3 or TRBV12-4 to TRBJ2-1; unclear D gene. Trimming removed 5 bases at V and 5 bases at J, with 1 base between. The CDR3 covers 10 residues.

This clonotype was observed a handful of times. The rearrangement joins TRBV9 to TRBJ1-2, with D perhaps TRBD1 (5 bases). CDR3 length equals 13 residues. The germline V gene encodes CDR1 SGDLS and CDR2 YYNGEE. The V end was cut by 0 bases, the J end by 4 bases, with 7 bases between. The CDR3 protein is CASSVGGAYGYTF. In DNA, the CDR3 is TGTGCCAGCAGCGTAGGTGGGGCCTATGGCTACACCTTC.

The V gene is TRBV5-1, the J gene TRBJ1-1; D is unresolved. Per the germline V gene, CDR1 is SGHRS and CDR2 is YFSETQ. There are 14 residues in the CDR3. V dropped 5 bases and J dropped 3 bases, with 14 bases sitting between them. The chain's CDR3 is CASRRARVDTEAFF. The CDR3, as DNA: TGCGCCAGCAGGCGCGCCCGGGTCGACACTGAAGCTTTCTTT.